This passage covers 15 T cell receptor beta chains from one sample sequenced in a study of blood T cell repertoires in COVID-19. Generated by immunoSEQ multiplex PCR, the TCRdb table keeps only in-frame clones and is missing some. The table shows 210,000 or so clones, with around 90% occurring only once. Source material: PBMCs or T cells enriched from blood (not recorded which). The receptors derive from a man aged 25 to 40 who had recovered from COVID-19.

The chain carries TRBV9 and TRBJ1-2; maybe TRBD1 (5 bases). V was pared by 4 bases and J by 10 bases, with 14 bases between. The germline gives CDR1 SGDLS, CDR2 YYNGEE. The CDR3 totals 12 residues. This CDR3 reads CASSPRQNSYTF. CDR3 sequence (DNA): TGTGCCAGCAGCCCACGACAGAATTCCTACACCTTC.

The chain joins TRBV5-1 to TRBJ2-1, with 10 nucleotides matching TRBD2. The CDR3 is 15 residues long. Trimming cost V 4 bases and J 5 bases; bases outside gene matches: 6. The germline V gene encodes CDR1 SGHRS and CDR2 YFSETQ. The chain's CDR3 is CASSISGRGDNEQFF. The CDR3 DNA follows: TGCGCCAGCAGCATAAGCGGGAGGGGTGACAATGAGCAGTTCTTC.

This clone was counted a few times. The rearrangement joins TRBV11-2 to TRBJ2-7; 9 positions agree with TRBD1. V shed 5 bases, J shed 3 bases, and the junction held 11 bases outside the gene matches. CDR3 length equals 16 residues. The germline CDR1 and CDR2 sequences are SGHAT and FQNNGV. CDR3 in amino acids: CASSPLQGQGSYEQYF. The CDR3 nucleotides are TGTGCCAGCAGCCCTCTTCAGGGACAGGGAAGCTACGAGCAGTACTTC. Looking up the rest from reference TRBV11-2 and TRBJ2-7 gives the full variable domain: EAGVAQSPRYKIIEKRQSVAFWCNPISGHATLYWYQQILGQGPKLLIQFQNNGVVDDSQLPKDRFSAERLKGVDSTLKIQPAKLEDSAVYLCASSPLQGQGSYEQYFGPGTRLTVT.

V and J are TRBV7-6 and TRBJ2-7, with D unclear. V was clipped by 2 bases and J by 3 bases, with 14 bases between them. Germline loops: CDR1 SGHVS, CDR2 FNYEAQ. This CDR3 region has 15 residues. CDR3 nucleotides: TGTGCCAGCAGCTTATCCCCGGAGAAAAGCTACGAGCAGTACTTC. Its translation: CASSLSPEKSYEQYF.

The CDR3 sequence: CASSPGQGEGGYTF. CDR3 nucleotide sequence: TGTGCCAGCAGCCCCGGACAGGGTGAAGGTGGCTACACCTTC. This chain joins TRBV5-6 and TRBJ1-2, with TRBD1 matching 8 bases. The CDR3 has 14 residues. In germline, CDR1 is SGHDT, CDR2 YYEEEE. Germline trimming cut 4 bases from V and 7 bases from J; bases unmatched to any gene: 9. The whole variable domain, remainder taken from reference TRBV5-6 and TRBJ1-2, is DAGVTQSPTHLIKTRGQQVTLRCSPKSGHDTVSWYQQALGQGPQFIFQYYEEEERQRGNFPDRFSGHQFPNYSSELNVNALLLGDSALYLCASSPGQGEGGYTFGSGTRLTVV.

A remark on this clone: Other DNA sequences from this sample encode an identical CDR3 as well. The J gene is TRBJ1-5, the V gene TRBV5-1; 8 bases agree with TRBD1. This CDR3 comprises 15 residues. Losses at the gene ends were 0 bases for V and 3 bases for J; bases not matched to a gene: 2. Germline-derived CDR1 and CDR2 are SGHRS and YFSETQ. The CDR3 here is CASSLGDRSNQPQHF. The CDR3 DNA is TGCGCCAGCAGCTTGGGGGACAGGTCCAATCAGCCCCAGCATTTT.

The J gene is TRBJ1-6, the V gene TRBV7-2; 9 nucleotides line up with TRBD1. J gave up 3 bases and V 6 bases, and 6 bases lay outside the gene matches. In germline, CDR1 is SGHTA, CDR2 FQGNSA. This CDR3 has 16 amino acids. In DNA, the CDR3 is TGTGCCAGCAGTGACCGGGACAGGGTCTATAATTCACCCCTCCACTTT. This gives the protein CASSDRDRVYNSPLHF.

This clone was observed a handful of times. V and J are TRBV5-4 and TRBJ2-5, with D perhaps TRBD1 (6 bases). CDR3 length: 11 amino acids. V lost 7 bases to trimming and J lost 5 bases, with 9 bases between them. Germline lookup yields CDR1 SGHNT and CDR2 YYREEE (reference sequence). As DNA, the CDR3 is TGTGCCAGCGGTGGACAGGAGACCCAGTACTTC. This gives the protein CASGGQETQYF.

The chain employs TRBV5-5 and TRBJ2-7; the D is unclear. The germline V and J ends were trimmed by 1 base and 6 bases, with 14 bases remaining between them. The germline CDR1 and CDR2 sequences are SGHKS and YYEKEE (reference sequence). This CDR3 region has 14 residues. The CDR3 loop reads CASSLRHQLGEQYF. CDR3 DNA sequence: TGTGCCAGCAGCTTGAGACACCAACTCGGCGAGCAGTACTTC. Drawing the rest from reference TRBV5-5 and TRBJ2-7, the complete variable domain is DAGVTQSPTHLIKTRGQQVTLRCSPISGHKSVSWYQQVLGQGPQFIFQYYEKEERGRGNFPDRFSARQFPNYSSELNVNALLLGDSALYLCASSLRHQLGEQYFGPGTRLTVT.

V and J are TRBV18 and TRBJ2-7; 13 bases align to TRBD2. The germline V gene has CDR1 KGHSH and CDR2 LQKENI. This CDR3 region has 15 residues. The V and J ends lost 3 bases and 7 bases, in that order; junction bases with no gene match: 6. This CDR3 is CASSPGTSGMGEQYF. The CDR3 DNA follows: TGTGCCAGCTCACCTGGGACTAGCGGGATGGGGGAGCAGTACTTC. Based on the CDR3 plus reference TRBV18 and TRBJ2-7, the full variable domain is NAGVMQNPRHLVRRRGQEARLRCSPMKGHSHVYWYRQLPEEGLKFMVYLQKENIIDESGMPKERFSAEFPKEGPSILRIQQVVRGDSAAYFCASSPGTSGMGEQYFGPGTRLTVT.

V is TRBV7-2 and J is TRBJ2-3; 7 nucleotides align to TRBD1. V was pared by 10 bases and J by 1 base, with 5 bases of the junction left unmatched. The germline V gene has CDR1 SGHTA and CDR2 FQGNSA. There are 13 residues in the CDR3. The CDR3: CATKGGGTDTQYF. As DNA, the CDR3 is TGTGCCACTAAAGGGGGCGGCACAGATACGCAGTATTTT.

This clone was counted between two and nine times. The rearrangement joins TRBV29-1 to TRBJ1-1, with D perhaps matching TRBD1 (6 bases). The CDR3 is 14 amino acids. From germline, CDR1 is SQVTM and CDR2 ANQGSEA. V shed 5 bases and J shed 5 bases, with 18 bases lying between them. CDR3 DNA sequence: TGCAGCGTTCAGATAGGGGGTGAAAGGACTGAAGCTTTCTTT. This translates into CSVQIGGERTEAFF.

J is TRBJ2-1 and V is TRBV10-3; 8 nucleotides agree with TRBD2. Germline V gives CDR1 ENHRY, CDR2 SYGVKD. This CDR3 contains 14 residues. V dropped 5 bases and J dropped 4; count of bases not matched to a gene: 4. The CDR3 sequence is CAISPGLGYNEQFF. CDR3 bases: TGTGCCATCAGTCCGGGACTAGGGTACAATGAGCAGTTCTTC.

The gene calls are TRBV5-1 and TRBJ2-3; D is undetermined. The CDR3 runs 12 residues. The germline gives CDR1 SGHRS, CDR2 YFSETQ. V shed 7 bases and J shed 6 bases, with 12 bases lying between them. The CDR3 protein is CASRTGSDTQYF. The CDR3 coding sequence is TGCGCCAGCCGAACGGGTTCGGATACGCAGTATTTT.

This chain connects TRBV10-3 to TRBJ2-1; TRBD2 aligns across 9 bases. The germline CDR1 and CDR2 sequences are ENHRY and SYGVKD. Trimming at V came to 4 bases and at J to 7 bases, leaving 8 bases not matched to a gene. CDR3 length: 15 amino acids. The CDR3 DNA reads TGTGCCATCAGTGTGCGGGAGGGCCTAGAGAATGAGCAGTTCTTC. This translates into CAISVREGLENEQFF.